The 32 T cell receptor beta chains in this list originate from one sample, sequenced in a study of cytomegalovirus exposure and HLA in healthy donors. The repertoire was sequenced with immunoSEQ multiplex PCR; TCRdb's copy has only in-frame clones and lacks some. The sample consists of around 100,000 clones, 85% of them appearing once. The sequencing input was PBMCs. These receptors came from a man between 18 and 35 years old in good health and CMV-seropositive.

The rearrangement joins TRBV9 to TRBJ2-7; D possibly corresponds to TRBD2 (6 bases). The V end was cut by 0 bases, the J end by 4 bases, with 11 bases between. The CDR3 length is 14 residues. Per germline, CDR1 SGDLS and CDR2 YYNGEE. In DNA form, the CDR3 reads TGTGCCAGCAGCGTAGGGGCGGGAATATACGAGCAGTACTTC. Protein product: CASSVGAGIYEQYF.

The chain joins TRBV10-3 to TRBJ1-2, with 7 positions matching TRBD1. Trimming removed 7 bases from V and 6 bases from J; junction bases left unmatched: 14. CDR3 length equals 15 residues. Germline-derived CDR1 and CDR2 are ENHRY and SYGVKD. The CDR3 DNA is TGTGCCATCAACAAGGCAGGGGGTAGTATTAATGGCTACACCTTC. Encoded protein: CAINKAGGSINGYTF.

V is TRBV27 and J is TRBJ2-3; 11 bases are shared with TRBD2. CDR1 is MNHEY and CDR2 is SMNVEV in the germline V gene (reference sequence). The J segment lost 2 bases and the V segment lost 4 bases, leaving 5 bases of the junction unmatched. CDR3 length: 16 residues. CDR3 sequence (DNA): TGTGCCAGCAGTTGGGTAGCGGGAGGGGCCACAGATACGCAGTATTTT. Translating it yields CASSWVAGGATDTQYF.

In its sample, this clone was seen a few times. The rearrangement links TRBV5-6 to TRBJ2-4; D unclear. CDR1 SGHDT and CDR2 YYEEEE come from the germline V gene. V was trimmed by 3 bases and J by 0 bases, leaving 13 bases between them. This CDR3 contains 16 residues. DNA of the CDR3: TGTGCCAGCAGCTCTTGGCTTTCCTTAGCCAAAAACATTCAGTACTTC. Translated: CASSSWLSLAKNIQYF.

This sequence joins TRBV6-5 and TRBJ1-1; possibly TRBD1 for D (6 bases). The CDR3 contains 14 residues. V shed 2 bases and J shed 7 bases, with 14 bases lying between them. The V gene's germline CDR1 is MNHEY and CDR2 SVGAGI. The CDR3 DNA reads TGTGCCAGCAGTTACGCCGGGACAACGAGTGAAGCTTTCTTT. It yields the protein CASSYAGTTSEAFF.

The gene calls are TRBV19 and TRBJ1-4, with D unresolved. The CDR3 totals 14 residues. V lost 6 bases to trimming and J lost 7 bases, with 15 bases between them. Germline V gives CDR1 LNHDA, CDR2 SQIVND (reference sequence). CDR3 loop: CASSYPRVGEKLFF. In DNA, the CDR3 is TGTGCCAGTAGCTACCCGAGGGTTGGTGAAAAACTGTTTTTT.

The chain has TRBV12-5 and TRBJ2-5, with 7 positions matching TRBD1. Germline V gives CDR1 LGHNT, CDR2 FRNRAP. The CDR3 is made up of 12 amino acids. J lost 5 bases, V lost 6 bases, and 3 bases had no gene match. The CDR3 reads CASGTGLETQYF. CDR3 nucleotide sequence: TGTGCTAGTGGGACAGGGTTGGAGACCCAGTACTTC.

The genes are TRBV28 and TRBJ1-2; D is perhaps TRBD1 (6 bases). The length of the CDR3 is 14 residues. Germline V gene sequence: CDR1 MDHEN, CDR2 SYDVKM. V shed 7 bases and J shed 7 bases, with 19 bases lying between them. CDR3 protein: CASTLGATVGGYTF. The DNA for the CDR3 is TGTGCCAGCACGTTGGGGGCAACAGTGGGTGGCTACACCTTC.

The CDR3 is CASSSAGGHVYEQYF. Written as DNA, the CDR3 is TGTGCCAGCAGCTCAGCGGGAGGCCACGTCTACGAGCAGTACTTC. The chain joins TRBV7-2 to TRBJ2-7, with 9 positions matching TRBD2. There are 15 residues in the CDR3. CDR1 and CDR2 from the germline V gene are SGHTA and FQGNSA. Losses at the gene ends were 4 bases for V and 3 bases for J; bases not matched to a gene: 7. Variable domain in full (rest from reference TRBV7-2 and TRBJ2-7): GAGVSQSPSNKVTEKGKDVELRCDPISGHTALYWYRQSLGQGLEFLIYFQGNSAPDKSGLPSDRFSAERTGGSVSTLTIQRTQQEDSAVYLCASSSAGGHVYEQYFGPGTRLTVT.

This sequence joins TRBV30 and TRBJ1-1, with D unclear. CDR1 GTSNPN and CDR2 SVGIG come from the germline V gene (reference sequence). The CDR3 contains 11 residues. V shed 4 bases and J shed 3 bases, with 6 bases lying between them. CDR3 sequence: CAWMRYTEAFF. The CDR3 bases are TGTGCCTGGATGCGTTACACTGAAGCTTTCTTT.

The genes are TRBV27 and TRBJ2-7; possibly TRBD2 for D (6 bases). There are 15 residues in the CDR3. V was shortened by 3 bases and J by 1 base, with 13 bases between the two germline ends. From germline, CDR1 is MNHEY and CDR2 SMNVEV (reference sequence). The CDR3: CASSFGQGGSYEQYF. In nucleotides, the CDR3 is TGTGCCAGCAGTTTTGGGCAGGGAGGATCCTACGAGCAGTACTTC.

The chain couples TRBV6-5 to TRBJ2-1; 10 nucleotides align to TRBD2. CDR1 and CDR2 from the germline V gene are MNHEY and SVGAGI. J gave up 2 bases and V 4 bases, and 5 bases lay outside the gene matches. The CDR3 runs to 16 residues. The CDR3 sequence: CASSLSGLATYNEQFF. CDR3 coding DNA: TGTGCCAGCAGTTTGTCGGGACTAGCGACCTACAATGAGCAGTTCTTC.

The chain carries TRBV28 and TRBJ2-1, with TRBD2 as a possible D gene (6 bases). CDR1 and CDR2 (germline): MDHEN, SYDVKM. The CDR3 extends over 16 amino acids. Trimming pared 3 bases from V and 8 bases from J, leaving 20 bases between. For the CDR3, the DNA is TGTGCCAGCAGTTTCCCGGGACTCGCCAAGAGGCATGAGCAGTTCTTC. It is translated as CASSFPGLAKRHEQFF. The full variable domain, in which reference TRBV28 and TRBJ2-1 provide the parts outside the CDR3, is DVKVTQSSRYLVKRTGEKVFLECVQDMDHENMFWYRQDPGLGLRLIYFSYDVKMKEKGDIPEGYSVSREKKERFSLILESASTNQTSMYLCASSFPGLAKRHEQFFGPGTRLTVL.

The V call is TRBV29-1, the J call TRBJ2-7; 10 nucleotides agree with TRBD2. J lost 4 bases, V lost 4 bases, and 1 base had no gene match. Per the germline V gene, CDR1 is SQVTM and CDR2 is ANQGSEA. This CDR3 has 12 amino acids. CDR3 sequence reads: CSVASGSYEQYF. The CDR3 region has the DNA TGCAGCGTTGCTAGCGGGAGTTACGAGCAGTACTTC.

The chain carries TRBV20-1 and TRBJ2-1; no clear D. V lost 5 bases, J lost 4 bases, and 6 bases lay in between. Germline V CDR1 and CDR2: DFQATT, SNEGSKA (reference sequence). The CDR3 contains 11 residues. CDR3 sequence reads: CSASRYNEQFF. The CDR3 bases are TGCAGTGCTTCCCGGTACAATGAGCAGTTCTTC.

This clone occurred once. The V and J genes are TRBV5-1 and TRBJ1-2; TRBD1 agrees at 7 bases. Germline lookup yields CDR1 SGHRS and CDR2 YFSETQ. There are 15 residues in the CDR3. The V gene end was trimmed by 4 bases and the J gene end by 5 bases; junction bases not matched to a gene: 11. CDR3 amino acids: CASSGGRGQRYGYTF. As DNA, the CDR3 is TGCGCCAGCAGCGGCGGCAGGGGACAGCGGTATGGCTACACCTTC. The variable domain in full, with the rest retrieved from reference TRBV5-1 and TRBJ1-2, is KAGVTQTPRYLIKTRGQQVTLSCSPISGHRSVSWYQQTPGQGLQFLFEYFSETQRNKGNFPGRFSGRQFSNSRSEMNVSTLELGDSALYLCASSGGRGQRYGYTFGSGTRLTVV.

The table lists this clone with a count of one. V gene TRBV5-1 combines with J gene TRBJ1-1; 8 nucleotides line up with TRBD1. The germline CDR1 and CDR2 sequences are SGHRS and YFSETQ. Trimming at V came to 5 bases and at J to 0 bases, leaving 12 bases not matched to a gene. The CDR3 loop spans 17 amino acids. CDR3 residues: CASRYTYGQGMNTEAFF. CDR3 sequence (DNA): TGCGCCAGCAGATACACCTACGGACAGGGCATGAACACTGAAGCTTTCTTT.

The CDR3 DNA reads as TGTGCCAGCAGACACCTCCCCCCCGAGCGGAGCACAGATACGCAGTATTTT. Translating gives CASRHLPPERSTDTQYF. This chain joins TRBV6-9 and TRBJ2-3; weak D call: TRBD2 (5 bases). CDR1 is MNHGY, CDR2 SVAAGI, per germline. Trimming removed 6 bases from V and 0 bases from J, with 19 bases in between. The CDR3 sequence is 17 residues long.

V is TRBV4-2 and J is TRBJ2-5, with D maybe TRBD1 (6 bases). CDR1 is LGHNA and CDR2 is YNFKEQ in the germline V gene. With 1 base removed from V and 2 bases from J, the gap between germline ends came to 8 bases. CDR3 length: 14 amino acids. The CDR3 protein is CASSQVGGQETQYF. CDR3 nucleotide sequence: TGTGCCAGCAGCCAAGTAGGGGGTCAAGAGACCCAGTACTTC.

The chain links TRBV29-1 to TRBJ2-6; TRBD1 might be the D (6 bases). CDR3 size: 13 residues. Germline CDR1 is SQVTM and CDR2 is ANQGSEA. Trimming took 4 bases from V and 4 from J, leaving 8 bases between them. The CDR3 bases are TGCAGCGTTGGACAGGTGGGGGCCAACGTCCTGACTTTC. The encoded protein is CSVGQVGANVLTF.

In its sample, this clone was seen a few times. The CDR3 is CASSIKENYGYTF. CDR3 nucleotide sequence: TGTGCCAGTAGTATTAAAGAGAACTATGGCTACACCTTC. The chain combines TRBV19 with TRBJ1-2; D uncertain. Germline CDR1 LNHDA, CDR2 SQIVND (reference sequence). The CDR3 loop spans 13 amino acids. The V end was cut by 3 bases, the J end by 2 bases, with 7 bases between.

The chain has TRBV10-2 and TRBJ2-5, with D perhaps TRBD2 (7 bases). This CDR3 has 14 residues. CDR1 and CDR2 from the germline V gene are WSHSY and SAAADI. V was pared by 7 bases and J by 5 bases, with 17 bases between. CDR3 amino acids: CASTPLRGGETQYF. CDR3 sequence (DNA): TGCGCCAGCACACCCCTAAGGGGGGGGGAGACCCAGTACTTC.

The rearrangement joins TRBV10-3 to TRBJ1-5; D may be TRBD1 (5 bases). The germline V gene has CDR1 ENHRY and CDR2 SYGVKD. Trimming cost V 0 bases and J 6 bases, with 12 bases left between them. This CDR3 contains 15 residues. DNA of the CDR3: TGTGCCATCAGTGAGTCTCAACAGGATCGTCAGCCCCAGCATTTT. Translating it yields CAISESQQDRQPQHF.

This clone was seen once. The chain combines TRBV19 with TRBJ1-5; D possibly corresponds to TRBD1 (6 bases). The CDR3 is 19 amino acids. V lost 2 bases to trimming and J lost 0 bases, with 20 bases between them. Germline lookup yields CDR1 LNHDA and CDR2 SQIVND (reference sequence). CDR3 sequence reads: CASSILTGHVQGSNQPQHF. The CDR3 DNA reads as TGTGCCAGTAGTATACTTACGGGACATGTACAGGGTAGCAATCAGCCCCAGCATTTT. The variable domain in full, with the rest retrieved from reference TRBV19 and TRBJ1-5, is DGGITQSPKYLFRKEGQNVTLSCEQNLNHDAMYWYRQDPGQGLRLIYYSQIVNDFQKGDIAEGYSVSREKKESFPLTVTSAQKNPTAFYLCASSILTGHVQGSNQPQHFGDGTRLSIL.

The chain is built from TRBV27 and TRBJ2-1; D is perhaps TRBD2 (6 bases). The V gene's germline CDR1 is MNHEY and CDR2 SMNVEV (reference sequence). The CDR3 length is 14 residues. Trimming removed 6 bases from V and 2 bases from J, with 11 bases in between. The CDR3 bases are TGTGCCAGCAGCCGGACTACAACCTACAATGAGCAGTTCTTC. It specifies CASSRTTTYNEQFF.

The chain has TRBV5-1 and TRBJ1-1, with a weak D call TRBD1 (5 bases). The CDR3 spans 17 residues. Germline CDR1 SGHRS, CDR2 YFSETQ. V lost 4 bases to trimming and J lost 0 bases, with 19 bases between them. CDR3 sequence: CASSASTVNGVNTEAFF. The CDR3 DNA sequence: TGCGCCAGCAGCGCCTCGACAGTTAATGGTGTGAACACTGAAGCTTTCTTT.

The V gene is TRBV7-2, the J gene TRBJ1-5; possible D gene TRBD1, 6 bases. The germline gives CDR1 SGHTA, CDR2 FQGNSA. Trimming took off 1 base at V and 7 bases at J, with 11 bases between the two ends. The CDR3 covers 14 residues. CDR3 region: CASSLDRVPQPQHF. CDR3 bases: TGTGCCAGCAGCTTAGACAGGGTCCCCCAGCCCCAGCATTTT. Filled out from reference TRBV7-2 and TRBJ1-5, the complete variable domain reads GAGVSQSPSNKVTEKGKDVELRCDPISGHTALYWYRQSLGQGLEFLIYFQGNSAPDKSGLPSDRFSAERTGGSVSTLTIQRTQQEDSAVYLCASSLDRVPQPQHFGDGTRLSIL.

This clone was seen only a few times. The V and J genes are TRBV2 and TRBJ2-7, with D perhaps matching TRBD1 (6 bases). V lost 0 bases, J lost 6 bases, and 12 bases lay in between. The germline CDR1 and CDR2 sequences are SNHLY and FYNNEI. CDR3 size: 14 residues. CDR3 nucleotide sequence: TGTGCCAGCAGTGAAGCAACAGGGAGAGGCGAGCAGTACGTC. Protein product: CASSEATGRGEQYV.

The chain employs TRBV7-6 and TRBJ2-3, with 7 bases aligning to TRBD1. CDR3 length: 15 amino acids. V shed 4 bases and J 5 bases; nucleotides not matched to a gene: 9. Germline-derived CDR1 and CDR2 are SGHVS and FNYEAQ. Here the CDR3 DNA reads TGTGCCAGCAGCTCCCCCGGGGCAGGGGGAGATACGCAGTATTTT. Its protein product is CASSSPGAGGDTQYF.

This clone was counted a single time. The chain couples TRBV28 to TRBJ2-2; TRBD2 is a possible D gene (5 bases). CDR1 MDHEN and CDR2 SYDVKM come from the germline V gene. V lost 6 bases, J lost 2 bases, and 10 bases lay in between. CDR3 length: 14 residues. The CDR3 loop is CASRVLANTGELFF. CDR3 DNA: TGTGCCAGCAGGGTGCTAGCAAACACCGGGGAGCTGTTTTTT. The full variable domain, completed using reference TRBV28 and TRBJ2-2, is DVKVTQSSRYLVKRTGEKVFLECVQDMDHENMFWYRQDPGLGLRLIYFSYDVKMKEKGDIPEGYSVSREKKERFSLILESASTNQTSMYLCASRVLANTGELFFGEGSRLTVL.

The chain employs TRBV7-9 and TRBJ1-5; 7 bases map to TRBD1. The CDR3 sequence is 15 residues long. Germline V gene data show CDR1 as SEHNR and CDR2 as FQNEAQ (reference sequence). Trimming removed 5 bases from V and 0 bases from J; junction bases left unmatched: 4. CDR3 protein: CASSPGQNSNQPQHF. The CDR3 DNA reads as TGTGCCAGCAGCCCGGGACAGAATAGCAATCAGCCCCAGCATTTT.

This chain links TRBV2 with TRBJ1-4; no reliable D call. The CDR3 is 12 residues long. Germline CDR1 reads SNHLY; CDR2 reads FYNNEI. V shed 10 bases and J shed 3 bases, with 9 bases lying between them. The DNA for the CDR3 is TGTGCCACCACGAGATCTAATGAAAAACTGTTTTTT. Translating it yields CATTRSNEKLFF.